This T cell receptor (beta chain) was captured by sequencing in a study of T cell changes during pregnancy in multiple sclerosis. Germline trimming cut 6 bases from V and 1 base from J; bases unmatched to any gene: 4. CDR1 is SSHAT, CDR2 FNYEAQ, per germline (reference sequence). The CDR3 has 16 amino acids. Repertoires were generated with immunoSEQ multiplex PCR, while TCRdb's copy carries only in-frame clones and drops some. The table has tens of thousands of clones, roughly 94% seen once. The sequence derives from a female donor with multiple sclerosis, enrolled in a pregnancy study. Sequencing used CD4+ T cells from peripheral blood mononuclear cells, obtained in the second trimester of pregnancy. This chain joins TRBV7-7 and TRBJ2-2, with TRBD2 matching 11 bases. In nucleotides, the CDR3 is TGTGCCAGCAGTCCTGGACTAGCGGGGAACACCGGGGAGCTGTTTTTT. It specifies CASSPGLAGNTGELFF.